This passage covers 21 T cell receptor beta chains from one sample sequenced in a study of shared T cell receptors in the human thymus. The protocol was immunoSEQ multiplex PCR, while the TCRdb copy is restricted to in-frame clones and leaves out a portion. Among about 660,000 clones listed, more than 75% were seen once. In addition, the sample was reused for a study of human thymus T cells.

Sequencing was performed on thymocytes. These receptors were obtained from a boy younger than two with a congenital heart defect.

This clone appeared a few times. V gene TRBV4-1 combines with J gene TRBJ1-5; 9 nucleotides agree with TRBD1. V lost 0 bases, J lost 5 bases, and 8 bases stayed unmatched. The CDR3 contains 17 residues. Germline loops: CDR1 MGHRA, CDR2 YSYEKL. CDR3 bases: TGCGCCAGCAGCCAAGAGAATGACGGGACAGGGCATCAGCCCCAGCATTTT. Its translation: CASSQENDGTGHQPQHF.

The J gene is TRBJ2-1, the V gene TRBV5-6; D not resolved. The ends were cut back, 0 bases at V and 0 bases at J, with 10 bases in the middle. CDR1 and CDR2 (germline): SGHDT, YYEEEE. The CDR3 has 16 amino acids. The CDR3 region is CASSLALLSSYNEQFF. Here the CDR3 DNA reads TGTGCCAGCAGCTTGGCCTTATTGAGCTCCTACAATGAGCAGTTCTTC. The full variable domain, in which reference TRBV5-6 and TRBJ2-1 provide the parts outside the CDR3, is DAGVTQSPTHLIKTRGQQVTLRCSPKSGHDTVSWYQQALGQGPQFIFQYYEEEERQRGNFPDRFSGHQFPNYSSELNVNALLLGDSALYLCASSLALLSSYNEQFFGPGTRLTVL.

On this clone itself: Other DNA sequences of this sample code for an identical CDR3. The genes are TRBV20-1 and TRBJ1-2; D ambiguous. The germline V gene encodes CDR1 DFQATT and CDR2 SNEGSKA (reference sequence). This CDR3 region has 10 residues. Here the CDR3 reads CSPTGYGYTF. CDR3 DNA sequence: TGCAGCCCTACCGGCTATGGCTACACCTTC.

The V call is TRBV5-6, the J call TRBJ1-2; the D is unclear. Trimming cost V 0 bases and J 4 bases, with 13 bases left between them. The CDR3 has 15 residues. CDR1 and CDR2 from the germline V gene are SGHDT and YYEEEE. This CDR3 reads CASSLGQASRYGYTF. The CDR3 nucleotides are TGTGCCAGCAGCTTGGGGCAGGCCAGCCGCTATGGCTACACCTTC.

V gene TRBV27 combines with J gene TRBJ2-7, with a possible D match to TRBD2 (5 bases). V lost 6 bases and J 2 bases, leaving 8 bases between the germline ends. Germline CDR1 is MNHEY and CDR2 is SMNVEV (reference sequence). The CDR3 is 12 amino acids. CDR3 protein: CASRDGTYEQYF. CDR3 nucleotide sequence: TGTGCCAGCAGGGACGGGACCTACGAGCAGTACTTC.

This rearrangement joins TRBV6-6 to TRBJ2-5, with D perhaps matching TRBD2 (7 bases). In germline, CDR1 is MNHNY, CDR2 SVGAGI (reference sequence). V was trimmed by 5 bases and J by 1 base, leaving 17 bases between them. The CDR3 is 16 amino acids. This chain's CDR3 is CASSPTGGHFQETQYF. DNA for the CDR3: TGTGCCAGCAGTCCAACCGGGGGGCATTTCCAAGAGACCCAGTACTTC.

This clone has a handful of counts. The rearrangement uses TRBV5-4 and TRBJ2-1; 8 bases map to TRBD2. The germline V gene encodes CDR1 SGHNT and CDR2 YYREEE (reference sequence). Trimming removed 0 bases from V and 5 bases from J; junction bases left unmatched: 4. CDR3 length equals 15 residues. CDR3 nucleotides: TGTGCCAGCAGCTTGGTTACTAGCGGTAACAATGAGCAGTTCTTC. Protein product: CASSLVTSGNNEQFF.

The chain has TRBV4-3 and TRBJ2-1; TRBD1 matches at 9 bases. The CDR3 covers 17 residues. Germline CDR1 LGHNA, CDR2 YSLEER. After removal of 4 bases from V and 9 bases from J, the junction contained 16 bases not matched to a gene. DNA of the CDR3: TGCGCCAGCAGCCTGCGGGTGGGACAGGGTGGTAAGAGTGAGCAGTTCTTC. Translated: CASSLRVGQGGKSEQFF.

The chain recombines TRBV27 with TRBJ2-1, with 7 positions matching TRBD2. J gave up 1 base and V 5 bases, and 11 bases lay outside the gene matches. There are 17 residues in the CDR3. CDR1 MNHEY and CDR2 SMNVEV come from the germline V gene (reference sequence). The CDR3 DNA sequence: TGTGCCAGCAGTCCTCAGGCGGGAGCGGGGTCCTACAATGAGCAGTTCTTC. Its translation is CASSPQAGAGSYNEQFF.

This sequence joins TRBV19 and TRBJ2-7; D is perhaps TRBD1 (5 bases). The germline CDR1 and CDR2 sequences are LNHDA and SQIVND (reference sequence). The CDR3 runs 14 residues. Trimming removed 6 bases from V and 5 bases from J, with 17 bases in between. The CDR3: CASSPAWTIHEQYF. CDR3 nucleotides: TGTGCCAGTAGCCCCGCTTGGACAATCCACGAGCAGTACTTC. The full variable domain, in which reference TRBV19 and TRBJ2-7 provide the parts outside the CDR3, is DGGITQSPKYLFRKEGQNVTLSCEQNLNHDAMYWYRQDPGQGLRLIYYSQIVNDFQKGDIAEGYSVSREKKESFPLTVTSAQKNPTAFYLCASSPAWTIHEQYFGPGTRLTVT.

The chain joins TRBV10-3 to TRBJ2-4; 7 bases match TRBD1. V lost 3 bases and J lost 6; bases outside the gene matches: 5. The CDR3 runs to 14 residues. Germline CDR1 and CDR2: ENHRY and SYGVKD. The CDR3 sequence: CAISENRGRNIQYF. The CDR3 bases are TGTGCCATCAGTGAAAACAGGGGACGAAACATTCAGTACTTC.

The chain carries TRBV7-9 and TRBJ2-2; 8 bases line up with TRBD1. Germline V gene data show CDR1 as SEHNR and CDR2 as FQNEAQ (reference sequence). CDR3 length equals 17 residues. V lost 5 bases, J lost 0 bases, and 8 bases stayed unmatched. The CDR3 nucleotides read TGTGCCAGCAGCAACACCCCGGACAGGGCGAACACCGGGGAGCTGTTTTTT. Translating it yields CASSNTPDRANTGELFF. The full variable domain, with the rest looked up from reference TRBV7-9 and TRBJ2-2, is DTGVSQNPRHKITKRGQNVTFRCDPISEHNRLYWYRQTLGQGPEFLTYFQNEAQLEKSRLLSDRFSAERPKGSFSTLEIQRTEQGDSAMYLCASSNTPDRANTGELFFGEGSRLTVL.

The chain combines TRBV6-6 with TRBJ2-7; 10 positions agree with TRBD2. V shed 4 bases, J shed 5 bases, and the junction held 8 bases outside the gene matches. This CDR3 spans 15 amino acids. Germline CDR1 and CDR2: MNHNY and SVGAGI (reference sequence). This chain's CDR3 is CASSSLAGAMNEQYF. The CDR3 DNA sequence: TGTGCCAGCAGTTCCCTAGCGGGAGCGATGAACGAGCAGTACTTC.

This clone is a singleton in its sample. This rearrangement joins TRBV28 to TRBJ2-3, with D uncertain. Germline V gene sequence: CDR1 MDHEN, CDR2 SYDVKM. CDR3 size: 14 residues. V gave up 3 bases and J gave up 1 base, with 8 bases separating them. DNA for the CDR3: TGTGCCAGCAGTTTTCCCCTACGCACAGATACGCAGTATTTT. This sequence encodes CASSFPLRTDTQYF. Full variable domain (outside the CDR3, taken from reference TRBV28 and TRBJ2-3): DVKVTQSSRYLVKRTGEKVFLECVQDMDHENMFWYRQDPGLGLRLIYFSYDVKMKEKGDIPEGYSVSREKKERFSLILESASTNQTSMYLCASSFPLRTDTQYFGPGTRLTVL.

CDR3 nucleotides: TGTGCCAGCAGCCCCGGACAGGGGAGGACAGATACGCAGTATTTT. It translates to CASSPGQGRTDTQYF. The genes are TRBV7-3 and TRBJ2-3, with 9 nucleotides matching TRBD1. Germline V gene data show CDR1 as SGHTA and CDR2 as FQGTGA. CDR3 size: 15 residues. The trim removed 5 bases at V and 3 bases at J, leaving 6 bases unmatched.

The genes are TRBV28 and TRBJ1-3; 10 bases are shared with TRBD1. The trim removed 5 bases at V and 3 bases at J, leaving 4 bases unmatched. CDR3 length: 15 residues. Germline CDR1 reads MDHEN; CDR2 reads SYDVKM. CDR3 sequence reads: CASSDRGRDGNTIYF. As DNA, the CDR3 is TGTGCCAGCAGTGACAGGGGGCGCGATGGAAACACCATATATTTT.

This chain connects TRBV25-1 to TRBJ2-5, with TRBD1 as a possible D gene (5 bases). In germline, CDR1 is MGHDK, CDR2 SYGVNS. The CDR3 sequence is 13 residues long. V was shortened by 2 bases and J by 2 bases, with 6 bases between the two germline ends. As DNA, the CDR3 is TGTGCCAGCAGTGAAAAGGGGCAAGAGACCCAGTACTTC. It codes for CASSEKGQETQYF.

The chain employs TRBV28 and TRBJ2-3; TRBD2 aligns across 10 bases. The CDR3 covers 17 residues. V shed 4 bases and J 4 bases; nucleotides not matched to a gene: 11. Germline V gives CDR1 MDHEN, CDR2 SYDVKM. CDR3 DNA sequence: TGTGCCAGCAGTTCCAGACGTCTCAGCGGGGGGGCAGATACGCAGTATTTT. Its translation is CASSSRRLSGGADTQYF.

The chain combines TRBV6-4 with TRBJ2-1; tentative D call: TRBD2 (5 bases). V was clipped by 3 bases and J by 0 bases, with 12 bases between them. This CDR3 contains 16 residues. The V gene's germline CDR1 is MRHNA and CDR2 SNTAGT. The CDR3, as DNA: TGTGCCAGCAGTGAAACCAGAGGGAGCTCCTACAATGAGCAGTTCTTC. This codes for CASSETRGSSYNEQFF.

CDR3 sequence: CASSWTSALNEQYF. As DNA, the CDR3 is TGTGCCAGCAGCTGGACTAGCGCCCTCAACGAGCAGTACTTC. This chain connects TRBV6-5 to TRBJ2-7, with 9 bases lining up with TRBD2. Germline CDR1 is MNHEY and CDR2 is SVGAGI. J was trimmed by 5 bases and V by 6 bases; bases with no gene match: 8. This CDR3 region has 14 residues.

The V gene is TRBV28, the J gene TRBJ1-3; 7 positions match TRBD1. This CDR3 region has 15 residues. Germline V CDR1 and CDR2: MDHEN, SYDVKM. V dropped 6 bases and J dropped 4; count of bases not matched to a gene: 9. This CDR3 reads CASRRPRGRGNTIYF. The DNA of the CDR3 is TGTGCCAGCAGGCGCCCAAGGGGGCGAGGAAACACCATATATTTT. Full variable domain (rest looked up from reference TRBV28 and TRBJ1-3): DVKVTQSSRYLVKRTGEKVFLECVQDMDHENMFWYRQDPGLGLRLIYFSYDVKMKEKGDIPEGYSVSREKKERFSLILESASTNQTSMYLCASRRPRGRGNTIYFGEGSWLTVV.